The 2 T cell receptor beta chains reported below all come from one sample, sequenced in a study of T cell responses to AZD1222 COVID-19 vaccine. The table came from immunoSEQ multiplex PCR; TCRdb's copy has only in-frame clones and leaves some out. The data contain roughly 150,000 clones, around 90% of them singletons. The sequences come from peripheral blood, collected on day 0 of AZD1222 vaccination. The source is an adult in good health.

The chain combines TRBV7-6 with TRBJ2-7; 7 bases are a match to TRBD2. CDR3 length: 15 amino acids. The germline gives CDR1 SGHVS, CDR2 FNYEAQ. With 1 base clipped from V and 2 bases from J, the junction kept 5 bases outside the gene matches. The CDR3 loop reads CASSLGGRATYEQYF. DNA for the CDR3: TGTGCCAGCAGCTTAGGCGGGAGAGCGACCTACGAGCAGTACTTC. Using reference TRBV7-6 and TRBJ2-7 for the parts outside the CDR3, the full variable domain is GAGVSQSPRYKVTKRGQDVALRCDPISGHVSLYWYRQALGQGPEFLTYFNYEAQQDKSGLPNDRFSAERPEGSISTLTIQRTEQRDSAMYRCASSLGGRATYEQYFGPGTRLTVT.

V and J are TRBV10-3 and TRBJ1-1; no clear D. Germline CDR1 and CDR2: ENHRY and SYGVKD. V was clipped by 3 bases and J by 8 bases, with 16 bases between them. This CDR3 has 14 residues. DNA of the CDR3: TGTGCCATCAGTGACATTGTCTCGGTTCCCGAAGCTTTCTTT. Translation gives CAISDIVSVPEAFF.